Given below is one TCR beta chain in context. This clonotype was seen a few times. The specificity of this receptor is unknown. Per-base quality was not reported, and no clone a single base away is much larger than it. The CDR3 goes from the cysteine to the phenylalanine over 15 residues. Only the CDR3 DNA is retained, 45 bases long and in frame from the first base. CDR1 and CDR2, looked up from the germline V gene (reference sequence), are SEHNR and FQNEAQ. Trimming removed 4 bases from V and 5 bases from J; the gene matches leave 4 bases unexplained. The treatment or condition label, read with the paper, signifies: in vitro stimulation with specific CMV peptide epitopes to enrich CMV-specific T cells. The record originates from a study of T cell repertoires in cytomegalovirus infection (dated by TCRdb to about 2019). With respect to the entire study: Peptide stimulations targeted recently identified HLA-C-restricted CMV epitopes, whose presentation resists viral immunomodulation, together with well-studied HLA-B-restricted epitopes. Donor HLA type was relevant to the analysis, as public TCR beta signatures indicated carriage of CMV infection together with the matching HLA type. Broad study findings and their caveats: Cumulative frequency of public TCR beta family members discriminated carriers of CMV infection plus the relevant HLA type in this cohort and an independent 352-donor cohort. The ex vivo response was dominated by HLA-C-restricted CMV-specific TCR beta clonotypes, which also provided the single most frequent clonotype in two of eight donors.

Sequencer: Illumina HiSeq 1500. The public reads were quality trimmed at Q25 with fastp and then assembled into clones with MiXCR by TCRdb, keeping productive beta chains. Rows are unified per CDR3 protein, each entry keeping the most common DNA and genes. This sample comprises some 900,000 distinct CDR3 sequences, over 25% of them detected only once. The ten largest clones capture around 11% of the sample. Here the chain combines TRBV7-9 and TRBJ2-1; the central 11 bases match TRBD1. The source of this sequence is a human donor in good health (CMV status not recorded). Some clones in this sample may be carry-over from other donors' samples. The starting material was cultured CD8+ T cells from PBMCs, obtained from culture after CMV antigen stimulation. The DNA sequence is TGTGCCAGCAGCTACCCGGGACAGGGGGACAATGAGCAGTTCTTC. The encoded protein is CASSYPGQGDNEQFF.